This T cell receptor beta chain was retrieved from a study of blood T cells in healthy people across ages. Trimming left V 5 bases short and J 2 bases short, with 10 bases between. The germline V gene has CDR1 SEHNR and CDR2 FQNEAQ (reference sequence). This CDR3 is 13 amino acids long. Peripheral blood was drawn, roughly 10 milliliters per donor. Findings and limits, study-wide: Naive CD4+ cells and diversity were both higher in long-lived donors than in aged donors.

A few counts support this clonotype. As yet, its antigen is unknown. Next came a second PCR, run for about 6 to 12 cycles, which used a sample-barcoded 5' primer along with a J-beta primer mix. TCRdb re-derived calls from the 5' RACE reads in MiXCR, one entry per CDR3 protein. Of approximately 810,000 distinct CDR3 sequences listed, about 37% were seen once; the top ten hold roughly 13%. This TCR came from a man aged 18 to 30 in good health. This chain connects TRBV7-9 to TRBJ2-7; D is uncertain. Material for sequencing was blood. The CDR3 DNA sequence: TGTGCCAGCAGCCGAGGACGAGCCTACGAGCAGTACTTC. It is translated as CASSRGRAYEQYF.